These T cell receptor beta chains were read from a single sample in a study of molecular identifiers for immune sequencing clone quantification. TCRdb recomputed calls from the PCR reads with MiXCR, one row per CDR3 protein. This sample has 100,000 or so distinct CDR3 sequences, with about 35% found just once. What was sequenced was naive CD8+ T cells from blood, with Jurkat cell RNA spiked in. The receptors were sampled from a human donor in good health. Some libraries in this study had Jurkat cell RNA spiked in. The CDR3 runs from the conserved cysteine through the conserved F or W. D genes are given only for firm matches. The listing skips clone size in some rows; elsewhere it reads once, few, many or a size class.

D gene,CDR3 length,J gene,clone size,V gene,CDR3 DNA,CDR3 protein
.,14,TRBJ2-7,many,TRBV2,TGTGCCAGCAGAAGAGAACAGGGAGCTGGGGAGCAGTACTTC,CASRREQGAGEQYF
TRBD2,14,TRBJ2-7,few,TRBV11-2,TGTGCCAGCAGCCCCGTAGCGGGAATCTACGAGCAGTACTTC,CASSPVAGIYEQYF
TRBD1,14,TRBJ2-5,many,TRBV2,TGTGCCAGCAGTGAAGGACAGGGGGCCGTGACCCAGTACTTC,CASSEGQGAVTQYF
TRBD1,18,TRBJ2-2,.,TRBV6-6,TGTGCCAGCTACGACGGTGGGGGGGGACAGGGGAAGGCCGGGGAGCTGTTTTTT,CASYDGGGGQGKAGELFF
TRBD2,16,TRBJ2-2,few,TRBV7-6,TGTGCCAGCAGCTTCCGGGAGCGGGAGGTGGCCGGGGAGCTGTTTTTT,CASSFREREVAGELFF
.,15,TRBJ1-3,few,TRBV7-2,TGTGCCAGCACCCCTTCGGGACACCCTGGAAACACCATATATTTT,CASTPSGHPGNTIYF
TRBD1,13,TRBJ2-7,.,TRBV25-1,TGTGCCAGCAGTGTCGACAGGGGCCACGAGCAGTACTTC,CASSVDRGHEQYF
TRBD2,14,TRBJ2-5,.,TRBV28,TGTGCCAGCAAGGGGGGGACTAGCGGGGAGACCCAGTACTTC,CASKGGTSGETQYF
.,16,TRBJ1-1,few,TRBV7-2,TGTGCCAGCAGCTTAGCTCGGGGACCCATGAACACTGAAGCTTTCTTT,CASSLARGPMNTEAFF
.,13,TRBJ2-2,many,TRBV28,TGTGCCAGCAGTAATCCGGGCTCGACGGAGCTGTTTTTT,CASSNPGSTELFF
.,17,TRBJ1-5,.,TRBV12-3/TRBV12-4,TGTGCCAGCAGCCTCGGAGCTAACAGCGGCTTTCAGCAGCCCCAGCATTTT,CASSLGANSGFQQPQHF
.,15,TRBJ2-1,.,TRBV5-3,TGTGCCAAAAACCGGAGGTCGAGCTCCTACAATGAGCAGTTCTTC,CAKNRRSSSYNEQFF
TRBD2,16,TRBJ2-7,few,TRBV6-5,TGTGCCAGCAGTTACTCAGGGACTAGCGGGTTATACGAGCAGTACTTC,CASSYSGTSGLYEQYF
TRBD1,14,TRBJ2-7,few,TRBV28,TGTGCCAGCAGTCGGACAGGGGGTGGGTACGAGCAGTACTTC,CASSRTGGGYEQYF
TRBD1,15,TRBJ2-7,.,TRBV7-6,TGTGCCAGCAGCCTAGGGACAGAAGGTATCTACGAGCAGTACTTC,CASSLGTEGIYEQYF
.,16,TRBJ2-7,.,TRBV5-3,TGTGCCAGCAGCTTGACGTGGGCAGGGTCGTTCTACGAGCGGTACTTC,CASSLTWAGSFYERYF
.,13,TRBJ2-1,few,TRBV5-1,TGCGCCAGCAGCAGCCCCGCGAGCAATGAGCAGTTCTTC,CASSSPASNEQFF
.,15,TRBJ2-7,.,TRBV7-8,TGTGCCAGCAGCTTAGTCAGGCGCCGCCCCTACGAGCAGTACTTC,CASSLVRRRPYEQYF
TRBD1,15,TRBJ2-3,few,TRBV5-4,TGTGCCAGCAGCTTGGGACAGGGCGGGACAGATACGCAGTATTTT,CASSLGQGGTDTQYF
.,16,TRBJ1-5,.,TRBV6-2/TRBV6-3,TGTGCCAGCAGTTTCTCTCCAGGAGATAGCAATCAGCCCCAGCATTTT,CASSFSPGDSNQPQHF
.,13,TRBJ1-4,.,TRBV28,TGTGCCAGCAGCATCCCAACTAATGAAAAACTGTTTTTT,CASSIPTNEKLFF
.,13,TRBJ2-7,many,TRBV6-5,TGTGCCAGCAGTTACGGGACGGGCTACGAGCAGTACTTC,CASSYGTGYEQYF
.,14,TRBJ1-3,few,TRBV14,TGTGCCACCAGAGATTGGACAGCTGGAAACACCATATATTTT,CATRDWTAGNTIYF
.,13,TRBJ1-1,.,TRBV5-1,TGCGCCAGCACCACGACGGGGGCCACTGAAGCTTTCTTT,CASTTTGATEAFF
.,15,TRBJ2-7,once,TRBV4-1,TGTGCCAGCAGCCAAGAGGGACTGGGGGGGCCGGAACAGTACTTC,CASSQEGLGGPEQYF
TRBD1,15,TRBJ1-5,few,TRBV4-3,TGCGCCAGCAGCCAAGGGACAGGGGGCGGGCAGCCCCAGCATTTT,CASSQGTGGGQPQHF
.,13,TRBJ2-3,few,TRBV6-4,TGTGCCAGTCTGGACAGTAGCACAGATACGCAGTATTTT,CASLDSSTDTQYF
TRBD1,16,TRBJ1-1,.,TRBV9,TGTGCCAGCAGCTCAAACCTGGACAGGGGCGACTCTGAAGCTTTCTTT,CASSSNLDRGDSEAFF
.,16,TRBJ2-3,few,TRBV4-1,TGCGCCAGCAGCCAAGTGAGTCCAGAGATCACAGATACGCAGTATTTT,CASSQVSPEITDTQYF
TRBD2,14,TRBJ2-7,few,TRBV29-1,TGCAGCGTTGCAGGGACTAGCGGATCCTACGAGCAGTACTTC,CSVAGTSGSYEQYF
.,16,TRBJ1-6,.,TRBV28,TGTGCCAGCAGTTTCGAGATGAGACTGAGAGATTCACCCCTCCACTTT,CASSFEMRLRDSPLHF
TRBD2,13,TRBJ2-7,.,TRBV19,TGTGCCAGTGGAGGAGCGGGGGGTTACGAGCAGTACTTC,CASGGAGGYEQYF
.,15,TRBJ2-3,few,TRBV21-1,TGTGCCAGCAGCAAAGCGCTAGCGGTGGCAGATACGCAGTATTTT,CASSKALAVADTQYF
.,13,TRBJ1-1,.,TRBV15,TGTGCCACTCGTCGGGTAGCGAACACTGAAGCTTTCTTT,CATRRVANTEAFF
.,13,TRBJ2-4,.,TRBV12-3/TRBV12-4,TGTGCCAGCAGTTCCCATAGCGGAAACATTCAGTACTTC,CASSSHSGNIQYF
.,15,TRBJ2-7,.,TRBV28,TGTGCCAGCAGTTTAGTAAGGGGGGCTGTATACGAGCAGTACTTC,CASSLVRGAVYEQYF
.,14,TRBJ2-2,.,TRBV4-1,TGCGCCTGCAGGGTAGGGCCTAACACCGGGGAGCTGTTTTTT,CACRVGPNTGELFF
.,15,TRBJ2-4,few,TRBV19,TGTGCCAGTGCCTATTGGGGGCAAGCCAAAAACATTCAGTACTTC,CASAYWGQAKNIQYF
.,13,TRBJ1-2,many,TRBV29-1,TGCAGCGTTGAGTCTCAGATAGGCTATGGCTACACCTTC,CSVESQIGYGYTF
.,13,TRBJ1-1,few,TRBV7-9,TGTGCCAGCAGCTTAGGGTGGAGCACTGAAGCTTTCTTT,CASSLGWSTEAFF
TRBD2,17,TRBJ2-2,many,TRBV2,TGTGCCAGCAGTGAGCCTAGCGGGACTCCGAACACCGGGGAGCTGTTTTTT,CASSEPSGTPNTGELFF
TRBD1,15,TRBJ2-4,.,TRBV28,TGTGCCAGCAGCCGAAATGACAGGGCGTTAGACATTCAGTACTTC,CASSRNDRALDIQYF
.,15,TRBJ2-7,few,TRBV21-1,TGTGCCAGCAGCAGGAGGCCTTTTTACTCCTACGAGCAGTACTTC,CASSRRPFYSYEQYF
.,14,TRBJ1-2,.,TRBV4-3,TGCGCCAGCAGCGCAGACAGATTTTTTTATGGCTACACCTTC,CASSADRFFYGYTF